A single sample is the source of the 26 T cell receptor beta chains below, sequenced in a study of breast tumors, draining lymph nodes, adjacent tissues. TCRdb re-derived calls from the multiplex PCR reads in MiXCR, one entry per CDR3 protein. The sample records about 66,000 distinct CDR3 sequences, roughly 40% being singletons. Sequenced material: breast tumor tissue. The receptor source for this set is a female donor with breast cancer. Some clones in this sample may be carry-over from other donors' samples.

There are a few counts of this clonotype. The rearrangement links TRBV6-1 to TRBJ2-1; 7 nucleotides align to TRBD2. The germline V gene has CDR1 MNHNS and CDR2 SASEGT. Trimming took 7 bases from V and 1 from J; bases not matched to a gene: 16. The CDR3 extends over 18 amino acids. The CDR3 DNA sequence: TGTGCCAGCATCGGGGGGTGGGACGATTATAATTCCTACAATGAGCAGTTCTTC. This encodes CASIGGWDDYNSYNEQFF.

This clonotype has ten or more counts. The chain links TRBV2 to TRBJ2-5, with D possibly being TRBD2 (6 bases). V lost 2 bases and J lost 10, with 11 bases in between. The CDR3 is made up of 12 amino acids. CDR1 and CDR2 (germline): SNHLY, FYNNEI. The CDR3 sequence is CASSETPGLQYF. The CDR3, as DNA: TGTGCCAGCAGTGAAACCCCGGGACTCCAGTACTTC.

The chain couples TRBV25-1 to TRBJ1-4; 9 bases align to TRBD1. The V segment lost 5 bases and the J segment 4 bases; nucleotides outside the gene matches: 8. Germline V gene lookup returns CDR1 MGHDK and CDR2 SYGVNS. The CDR3 covers 16 residues. The CDR3 nucleotides are TGTGCCAGCAGTCCGGACAGGGGTTGCGGTAATGAAAAACTGTTTTTT. It codes for CASSPDRGCGNEKLFF.

About this clonotype: This likely comes from a read error, as the CDR3 has no conserved phenylalanine or tryptophan at its end. J is TRBJ1-5 and V is TRBV20-1, with 7 bases matching TRBD1. This CDR3 is 15 amino acids long. V was pared by 3 bases and J by 6 bases, with 11 bases of the junction left unmatched. Germline CDR1 DFQATT, CDR2 SNEGSKA (reference sequence). CDR3 residues: CSASDKNRGGQPQHG. The DNA for the CDR3 is TGCAGTGCTAGCGATAAAAACAGGGGTGGTCAGCCCCAGCATGGT.

The count of this clonotype is one. V gene TRBV7-6 combines with J gene TRBJ2-2; the D gene is possibly TRBD2 (5 bases). The CDR3 has 15 amino acids. V gave up 5 bases and J gave up 6 bases, with 16 bases separating them. Germline lookup yields CDR1 SGHVS and CDR2 FNYEAQ. CDR3 bases: TGTGCCAGCAGCCCGCTACTAGGCAGCGCCGGGGAGCTGTTTTTT. Translation: CASSPLLGSAGELFF.

About this clonotype itself: This CDR3 is missing its conserved last phenylalanine or tryptophan, likely due to a read error. V and J are TRBV12-3 or TRBV12-4 and TRBJ1-6, with D hard to call. Trimming shortened V by 5 bases and J by 7 bases, and 18 bases separated the two germline ends. This CDR3 has 16 residues. Here the CDR3 DNA reads TGTGCCAGCAGTCCCAGGCCCGGGCGGAAGAATTCACCCCTCCACCTT. It codes for CASSPRPGRKNSPLHL.

This clonotype was observed many times. This rearrangement joins TRBV7-8 to TRBJ1-4; D is undetermined. V lost 2 bases and J 7 bases, leaving 11 bases between the germline ends. Germline lookup yields CDR1 SGHVS and CDR2 FQNEAQ. The CDR3 extends over 14 amino acids. The CDR3: CASSLTSFSEKLFF. Here the CDR3 DNA reads TGTGCCAGCAGCTTAACTTCCTTTAGTGAAAAACTGTTTTTT.

The gene calls are TRBV20-1 and TRBJ2-5; 9 bases line up with TRBD1. The J segment lost 4 bases and the V segment lost 1 base, leaving 1 base of the junction unmatched. CDR3 length: 13 residues. Germline loops: CDR1 DFQATT, CDR2 SNEGSKA (reference sequence). CDR3 sequence reads: CSARGQGGETQYF. For the CDR3, the DNA is TGCAGTGCTAGAGGACAGGGGGGAGAGACCCAGTACTTC.

About this clonotype itself: At one of its ends the junction is not consistent with the germline gene, which may arise from a read error. The chain links TRBV15 to TRBJ2-5; TRBD2 agrees at 7 bases. This CDR3 region has 15 residues. Germline-derived CDR1 and CDR2 are LNHNV and YYDKDF (reference sequence). The CDR3 coding sequence is TGCGCCACCAGCTTAGATCGCGGGGGACTAAGTGAGCAGTACTTC. It encodes CATSLDRGGLSEQYF.

The chain recombines TRBV10-3 with TRBJ2-7; 7 nucleotides align to TRBD1. The germline V gene encodes CDR1 ENHRY and CDR2 SYGVKD. This CDR3 is 15 amino acids long. The trim removed 0 bases at V and 6 bases at J, leaving 8 bases unmatched. The CDR3 coding sequence is TGTGCCATCAGTGAGTCGTTTGACAGGGTCTCCGAGCAGTACTTC. It yields the protein CAISESFDRVSEQYF.

Many counts were recorded for this clonotype. V gene TRBV3-1 combines with J gene TRBJ2-7, with D maybe TRBD2 (6 bases). The CDR3 extends over 15 amino acids. The V end was cut by 4 bases, the J end by 4 bases, with 17 bases between. Germline CDR1 and CDR2: LGHDT and YNNKEL (reference sequence). CDR3 residues: CASSLSGGGDYEQYF. The DNA of the CDR3 is TGTGCCAGCAGCCTCTCTGGTGGAGGGGATTACGAGCAGTACTTC.

This clonotype is deemed medium-sized. With a much larger clone just one base away, this may be a read error. In DNA, the CDR3 is TGTGCCAGCAGCGAACAGGGGGTTGGGACTAGCGGGACCGAGCAGTACTTC. It translates to CASSEQGVGTSGTEQYF. The gene calls are TRBV13 and TRBJ2-7, with 13 bases identical to TRBD2. The J segment lost 6 bases and the V segment lost 5 bases, leaving 13 bases of the junction unmatched. Per germline, CDR1 PRHDT and CDR2 FYEKMQ (reference sequence). The CDR3 has 17 residues.

This clonotype was counted at least ten times. J is TRBJ1-3 and V is TRBV20-1; 7 positions agree with TRBD1. Germline V gives CDR1 DFQATT, CDR2 SNEGSKA (reference sequence). This CDR3 contains 15 residues. V shed 0 bases and J 3 bases; nucleotides not matched to a gene: 5. Here the CDR3 DNA reads TGCAGTGCTAGAGAAAAGGGGGCAGGTGGAAACACCATATATTTT. Translation: CSAREKGAGGNTIYF.

This clonotype is deemed medium-sized. This rearrangement joins TRBV19 to TRBJ2-7; 7 bases fit TRBD1. The CDR3 totals 12 residues. The V segment lost 5 bases and the J segment 5 bases; nucleotides outside the gene matches: 3. Germline assignment: CDR1 LNHDA and CDR2 SQIVND (reference sequence). CDR3 bases: TGTGCCAGTAGTGCGACAGGGAACGAGCAGTACTTC. Translated, it gives CASSATGNEQYF. Full variable domain (outside the CDR3, taken from reference TRBV19 and TRBJ2-7): DGGITQSPKYLFRKEGQNVTLSCEQNLNHDAMYWYRQDPGQGLRLIYYSQIVNDFQKGDIAEGYSVSREKKESFPLTVTSAQKNPTAFYLCASSATGNEQYFGPGTRLTVT.

This clonotype was seen many times. The rearrangement joins TRBV2 to TRBJ2-5; TRBD2 matches at 13 bases. The V gene end was trimmed by 3 bases and the J gene end by 1 base; junction bases not matched to a gene: 2. The CDR3 consists of 16 residues. The germline V gene encodes CDR1 SNHLY and CDR2 FYNNEI. CDR3 nucleotides: TGTGCCAGCAGTGAGGGACTAGCGGGAAGCCAAGAGACCCAGTACTTC. Encoded protein: CASSEGLAGSQETQYF.

This clonotype was counted at least ten times. The rearrangement links TRBV7-3 to TRBJ2-1, with D possibly matching TRBD1 (5 bases). Germline CDR1 SGHTA, CDR2 FQGTGA. The V and J ends lost 5 bases and 4 bases respectively, with 9 bases between them. The CDR3 consists of 13 residues. This CDR3 reads CASSPPGYNEQFF. The CDR3 region has the DNA TGTGCCAGCAGCCCTCCAGGGTACAATGAGCAGTTCTTC.

CDR3 amino acids: CASSFARGTGANVLTF. DNA of the CDR3: TGTGCCAGCAGCTTCGCCCGGGGAACTGGGGCCAACGTCCTGACTTTC. The V and J genes are TRBV9 and TRBJ2-6; the D gene is possibly TRBD2 (5 bases). Germline assignment: CDR1 SGDLS and CDR2 YYNGEE. The CDR3 covers 16 residues. The V end lost 4 bases, the J end lost 2 bases, and 13 bases lay between the germline ends.

This clonotype was seen only once. A read error may be the cause here, since a much bigger clone is one base away. The chain recombines TRBV3-2 with TRBJ1-2; the table names TRBD1, a call not compared with the DNA. TRBV3-2 is listed as a pseudogene. The CDR3 consists of 16 residues. The CDR3 nucleotides are TGTGCCAGCAGCCAACCCGGGACAGGGGGCGGTACTGGCTACACCTTC. Its protein product is CASSQPGTGGGTGYTF.

A few counts support this clonotype. A read error may be the cause here, since a much bigger clone is one base away. The chain joins TRBV5-5 to TRBJ2-5; D possibly corresponds to TRBD1 (5 bases). Trimming left V 1 base short and J 5 bases short, with 9 bases between. This CDR3 has 13 residues. Looked up from germline, CDR1 is SGHKS and CDR2 is YYEKEE (reference sequence). CDR3 amino acids: CASSLMGPETQYF. The CDR3 region has the DNA TGTGCCAGCAGCTTGATGGGGCCGGAGACCCAGTACTTC.

V is TRBV19 and J is TRBJ1-2; 8 nucleotides agree with TRBD1. CDR1 is LNHDA and CDR2 is SQIVND in the germline V gene (reference sequence). Trimming removed 5 bases from V and 3 bases from J; junction bases left unmatched: 8. The CDR3 has 15 residues. CDR3 amino acids: CASSLSDRAHYGYTF. The CDR3, as DNA: TGTGCCAGTAGTTTATCGGACAGGGCCCACTATGGCTACACCTTC.

A remark on this clonotype: Its ends do not fully match the called genes, so a read error is possible. The chain links TRBV7-3 to TRBJ1-4; 8 nucleotides match TRBD1. The germline V gene encodes CDR1 SGHTA and CDR2 FQGTGA. The CDR3 totals 17 residues. The CDR3 DNA sequence: TGTGCCAGCTCGCCGGCGGCAGGGGGCTCGACTAATGAAAAACTGTCTTTT. Its translation is CASSPAAGGSTNEKLSF.

This clonotype is medium-sized (0.01 to 0.1%). V is TRBV7-6 and J is TRBJ2-7; D possibly uses TRBD1 or TRBD2 (5 bases each). The CDR3 runs 14 residues. Trimming left V 6 bases short and J 0 bases short, with 12 bases between. The germline V gene encodes CDR1 SGHVS and CDR2 FNYEAQ. Here the CDR3 DNA reads TGTGCCAGCAGTATGGGGGTGAGCTCCTACGAGCAGTACTTC. Amino acid sequence: CASSMGVSSYEQYF.

This clonotype showed up just once. A read error may be the cause here, since a much bigger clone is one base away. The rearrangement joins TRBV7-8 to TRBJ1-5; D is unresolved. The germline V and J ends were trimmed by 1 base and 2 bases, with 15 bases remaining between them. The germline CDR1 and CDR2 sequences are SGHVS and FQNEAQ. CDR3 size: 17 residues. CDR3 region: CASSLVQRYGGNQPQHF. CDR3 nucleotide sequence: TGTGCCAGCAGCTTAGTCCAAAGGTATGGTGGCAATCAGCCCCAGCATTTT.

Comment on this clonotype: A much larger clone lies a single base off, so this may be a read error. The CDR3 does not close with the conserved phenylalanine or tryptophan, likely indicating a read error. CDR3 sequence reads: CASSHGGTGPFEQYL. Written as DNA, the CDR3 is TGTGCCAGCAGTCACGGCGGGACAGGGCCCTTTGAGCAGTACCTC. The V and J genes are TRBV6-5 and TRBJ2-7; 9 bases match TRBD1. This CDR3 contains 15 residues. Per the germline V gene, CDR1 is MNHEY and CDR2 is SVGAGI. V trimming: 5 bases; J trimming: 7 bases; junction bases outside the gene matches: 12.

The V and J genes are TRBV9 and TRBJ2-7; D call uncertain. The CDR3 totals 14 residues. Looked up from germline, CDR1 is SGDLS and CDR2 is YYNGEE. With 4 bases removed from V and 3 bases from J, the gap between germline ends came to 14 bases. Here the CDR3 DNA reads TGTGCCAGCAGCCTAGGGTGCCTTATCTACGAGCAGTACTTC. The encoded protein is CASSLGCLIYEQYF.

This clonotype was observed at least ten times. The chain has TRBV7-9 and TRBJ2-1, with 10 bases identical to TRBD2. The J segment lost 10 bases and the V segment lost 5 bases, leaving 17 bases of the junction unmatched. The CDR3 consists of 17 residues. Looked up from germline, CDR1 is SEHNR and CDR2 is FQNEAQ (reference sequence). CDR3 sequence reads: CASSRQDSGGPGEEQFF. For the CDR3, the DNA is TGTGCCAGCAGCCGACAGGATAGCGGGGGGCCTGGGGAGGAGCAGTTCTTC.